One TCR beta chain is described in this entry. Repertoires were generated with immunoSEQ multiplex PCR, while TCRdb's copy carries only in-frame clones and drops some. Of around 88,000 clones in the sample, roughly two thirds were seen once. This sample is part of a study of shared clonotypes between healthy human individuals. V lost 1 base and J lost 4; bases outside the gene matches: 7. Germline V gene lookup returns CDR1 MGHRA and CDR2 YSYEKL. CDR3 length: 16 amino acids. This sequence originates from a man aged 25-40 years in good health. The sequenced material came from memory CD8+ T cells sorted from blood. Subset specified: CD45RO+ cells pooled with CCR7-negative TemRA cells. This rearrangement joins TRBV4-1 to TRBJ2-7, with 10 bases aligning to TRBD1. This CDR3 reads CASSQGVPGQGYEQYF. The CDR3 nucleotides are TGCGCCAGCAGCCAAGGTGTACCGGGACAGGGGTACGAGCAGTACTTC.